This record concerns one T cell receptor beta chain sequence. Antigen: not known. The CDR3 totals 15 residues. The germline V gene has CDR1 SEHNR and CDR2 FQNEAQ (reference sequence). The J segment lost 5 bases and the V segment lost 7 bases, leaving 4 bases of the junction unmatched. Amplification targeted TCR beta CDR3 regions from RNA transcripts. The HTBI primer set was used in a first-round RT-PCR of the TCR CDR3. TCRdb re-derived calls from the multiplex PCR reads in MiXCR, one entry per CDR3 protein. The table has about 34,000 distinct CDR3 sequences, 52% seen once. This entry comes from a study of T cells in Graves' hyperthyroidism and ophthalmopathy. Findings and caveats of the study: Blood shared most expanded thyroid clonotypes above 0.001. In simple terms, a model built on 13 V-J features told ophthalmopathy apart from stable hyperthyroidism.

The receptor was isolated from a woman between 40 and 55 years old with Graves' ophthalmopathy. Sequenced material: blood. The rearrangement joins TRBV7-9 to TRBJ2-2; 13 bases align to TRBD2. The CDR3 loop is CASKPGLAGTGELFF. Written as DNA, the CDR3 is TGTGCCAGCAAACCGGGACTAGCGGGGACCGGGGAGCTGTTTTTT.